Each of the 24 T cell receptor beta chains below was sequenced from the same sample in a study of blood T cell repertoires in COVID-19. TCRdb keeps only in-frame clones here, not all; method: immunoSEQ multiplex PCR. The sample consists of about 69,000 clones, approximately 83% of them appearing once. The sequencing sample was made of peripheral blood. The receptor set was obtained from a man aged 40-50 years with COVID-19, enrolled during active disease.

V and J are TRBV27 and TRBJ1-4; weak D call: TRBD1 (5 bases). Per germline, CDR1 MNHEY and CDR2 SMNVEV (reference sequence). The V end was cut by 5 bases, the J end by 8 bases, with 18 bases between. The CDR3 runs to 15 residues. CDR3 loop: CASSPYTEGREKLFF. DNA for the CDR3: TGTGCCAGCAGTCCTTACACGGAGGGACGGGAAAAACTGTTTTTT.

CDR3 sequence reads: CASSFRDSSSYEQYF. The CDR3 nucleotides are TGTGCCAGCAGTTTTCGGGACAGCTCGTCCTACGAGCAGTACTTC. The V and J genes are TRBV6-5 and TRBJ2-7; TRBD1 matches at 7 bases. The germline V gene has CDR1 MNHEY and CDR2 SVGAGI. The CDR3 length is 15 residues. J was trimmed by 1 base and V by 4 bases; bases with no gene match: 7.

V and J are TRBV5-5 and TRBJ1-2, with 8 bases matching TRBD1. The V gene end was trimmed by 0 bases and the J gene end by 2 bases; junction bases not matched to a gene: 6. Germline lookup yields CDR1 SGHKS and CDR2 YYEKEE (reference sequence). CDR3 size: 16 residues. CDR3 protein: CASSLVRDRQNYGYTF. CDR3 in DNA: TGTGCCAGCAGCTTGGTAAGGGACAGGCAAAACTATGGCTACACCTTC.

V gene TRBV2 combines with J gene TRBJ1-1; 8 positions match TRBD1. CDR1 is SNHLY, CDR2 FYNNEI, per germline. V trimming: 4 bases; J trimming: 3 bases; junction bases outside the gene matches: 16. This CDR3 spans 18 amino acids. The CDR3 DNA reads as TGTGCCAGCAGTGGATTAGCAGGGGGCCGGATAGGATACACTGAAGCTTTCTTT. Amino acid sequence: CASSGLAGGRIGYTEAFF. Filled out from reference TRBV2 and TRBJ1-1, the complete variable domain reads EPEVTQTPSHQVTQMGQEVILRCVPISNHLYFYWYRQILGQKVEFLVSFYNNEISEKSEIFDDQFSVERPDGSNFTLKIRSTKLEDSAMYFCASSGLAGGRIGYTEAFFGQGTRLTVV.

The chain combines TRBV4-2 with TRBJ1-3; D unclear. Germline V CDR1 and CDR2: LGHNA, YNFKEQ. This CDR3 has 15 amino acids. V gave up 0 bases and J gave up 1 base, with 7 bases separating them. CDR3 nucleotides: TGTGCCAGCAGCCAAGAAACGGTTTCTGGAAACACCATATATTTT. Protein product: CASSQETVSGNTIYF.

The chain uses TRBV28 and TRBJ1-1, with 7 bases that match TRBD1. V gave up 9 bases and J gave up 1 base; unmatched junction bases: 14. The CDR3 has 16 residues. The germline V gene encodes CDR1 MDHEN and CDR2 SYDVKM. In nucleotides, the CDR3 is TGTGCCAGTACACTGCCGCCAGGACAGGAGAACACTGAAGCTTTCTTT. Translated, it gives CASTLPPGQENTEAFF.

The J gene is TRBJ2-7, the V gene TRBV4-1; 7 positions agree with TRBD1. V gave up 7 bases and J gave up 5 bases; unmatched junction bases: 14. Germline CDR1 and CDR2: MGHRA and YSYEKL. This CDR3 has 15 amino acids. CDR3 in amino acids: CASTSWIGQDDEQYF. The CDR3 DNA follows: TGCGCCAGCACCTCCTGGATCGGACAGGATGACGAGCAGTACTTC.

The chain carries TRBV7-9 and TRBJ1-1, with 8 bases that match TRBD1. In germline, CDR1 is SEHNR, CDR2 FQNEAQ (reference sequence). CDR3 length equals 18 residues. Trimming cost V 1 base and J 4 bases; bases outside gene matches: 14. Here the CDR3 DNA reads TGTGCCAGCAGCTTAGAGGTCAGGGGGCGCGGTTGGAGCACTGAAGCTTTCTTT. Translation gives CASSLEVRGRGWSTEAFF. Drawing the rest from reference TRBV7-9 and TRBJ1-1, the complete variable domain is DTGVSQNPRHKITKRGQNVTFRCDPISEHNRLYWYRQTLGQGPEFLTYFQNEAQLEKSRLLSDRFSAERPKGSFSTLEIQRTEQGDSAMYLCASSLEVRGRGWSTEAFFGQGTRLTVV.

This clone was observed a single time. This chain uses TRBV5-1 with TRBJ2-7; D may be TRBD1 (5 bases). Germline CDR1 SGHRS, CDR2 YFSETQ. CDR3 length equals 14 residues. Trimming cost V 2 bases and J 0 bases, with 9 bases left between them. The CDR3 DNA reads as TGCGCCAGCAGCTTTGAGACAGTCTCCTACGAGCAGTACTTC. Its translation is CASSFETVSYEQYF.

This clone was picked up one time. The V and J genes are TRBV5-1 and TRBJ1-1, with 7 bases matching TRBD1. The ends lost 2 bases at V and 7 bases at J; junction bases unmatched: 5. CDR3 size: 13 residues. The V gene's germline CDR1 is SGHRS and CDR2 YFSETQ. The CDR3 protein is CASSFTGEHEAFF. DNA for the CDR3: TGCGCCAGCAGCTTCACAGGGGAACATGAAGCTTTCTTT.

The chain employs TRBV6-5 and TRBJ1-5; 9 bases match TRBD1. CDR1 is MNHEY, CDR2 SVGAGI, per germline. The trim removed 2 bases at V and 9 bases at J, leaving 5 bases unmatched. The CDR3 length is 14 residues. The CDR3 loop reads CASSYRDRASPQHF. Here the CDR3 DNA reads TGTGCCAGCAGTTACCGGGACAGGGCCTCGCCCCAGCATTTT.

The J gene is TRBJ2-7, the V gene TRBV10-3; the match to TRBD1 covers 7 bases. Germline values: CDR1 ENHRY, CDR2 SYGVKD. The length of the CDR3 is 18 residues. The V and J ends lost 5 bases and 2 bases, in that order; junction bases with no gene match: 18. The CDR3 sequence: CAISTPNPGQTAPYEQYF. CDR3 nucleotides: TGTGCCATCAGTACCCCCAATCCGGGACAGACGGCCCCCTACGAGCAGTACTTC.

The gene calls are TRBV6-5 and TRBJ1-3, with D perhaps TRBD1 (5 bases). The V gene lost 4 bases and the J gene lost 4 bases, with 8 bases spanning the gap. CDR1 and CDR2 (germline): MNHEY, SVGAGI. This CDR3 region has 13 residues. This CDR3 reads CASSLGGGNTIYF. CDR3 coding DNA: TGTGCCAGCAGTTTGGGGGGGGGAAACACCATATATTTT.

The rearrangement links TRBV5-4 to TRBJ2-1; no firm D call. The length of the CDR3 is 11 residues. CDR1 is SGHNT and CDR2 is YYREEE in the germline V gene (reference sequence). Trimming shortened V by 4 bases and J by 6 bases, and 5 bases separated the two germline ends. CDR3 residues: CASSLSNEQFF. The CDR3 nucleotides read TGTGCCAGCAGCCTGAGCAATGAGCAGTTCTTC.

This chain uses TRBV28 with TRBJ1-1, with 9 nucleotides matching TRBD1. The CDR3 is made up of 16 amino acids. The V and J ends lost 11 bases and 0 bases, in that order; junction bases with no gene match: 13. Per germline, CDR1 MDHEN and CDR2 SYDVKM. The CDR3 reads CAVPPAGQGMNTEAFF. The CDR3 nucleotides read TGTGCCGTCCCCCCGGCGGGACAGGGAATGAACACTGAAGCTTTCTTT.

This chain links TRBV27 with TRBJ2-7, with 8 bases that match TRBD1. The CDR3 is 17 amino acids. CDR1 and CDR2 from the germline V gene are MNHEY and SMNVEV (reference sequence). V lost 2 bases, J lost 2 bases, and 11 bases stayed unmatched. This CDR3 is CASSLATGTGGAYEQYF. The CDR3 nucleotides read TGTGCCAGCAGTTTAGCCACAGGGACAGGCGGGGCCTACGAGCAGTACTTC.

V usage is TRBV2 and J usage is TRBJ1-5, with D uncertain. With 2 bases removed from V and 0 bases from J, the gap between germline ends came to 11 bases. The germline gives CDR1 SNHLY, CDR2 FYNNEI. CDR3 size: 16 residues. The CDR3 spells CASSESPQYSNQPQHF. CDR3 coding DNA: TGTGCCAGCAGTGAATCCCCACAGTATAGCAATCAGCCCCAGCATTTT.

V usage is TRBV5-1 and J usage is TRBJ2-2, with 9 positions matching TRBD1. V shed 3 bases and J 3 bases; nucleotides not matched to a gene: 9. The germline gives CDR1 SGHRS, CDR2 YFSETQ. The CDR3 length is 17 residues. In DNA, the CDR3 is TGCGCCAGCAGCTCCTTCCCGGGACAGGGTGACACCGGGGAGCTGTTTTTT. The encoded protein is CASSSFPGQGDTGELFF. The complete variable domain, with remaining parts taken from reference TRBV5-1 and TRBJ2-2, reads KAGVTQTPRYLIKTRGQQVTLSCSPISGHRSVSWYQQTPGQGLQFLFEYFSETQRNKGNFPGRFSGRQFSNSRSEMNVSTLELGDSALYLCASSSFPGQGDTGELFFGEGSRLTVL.

The CDR3 here is CAISELGLETQYF. CDR3 nucleotide sequence: TGTGCCATCAGTGAGTTGGGCCTCGAGACCCAGTACTTC. The chain has TRBV10-3 and TRBJ2-5; D gene ambiguous. Germline V gene data show CDR1 as ENHRY and CDR2 as SYGVKD. V lost 1 base and J 5 bases, leaving 8 bases between the germline ends. The CDR3 has 13 amino acids.

Written as DNA, the CDR3 is TGCGCCAGCAGTGAGTCGGGAGGGCAGGGGCTTAACTACGAGCAGTACTTC. Protein: CASSESGGQGLNYEQYF. J is TRBJ2-7 and V is TRBV10-2, with D perhaps TRBD2 (7 bases). CDR1 and CDR2 (germline): WSHSY, SAAADI. The length of the CDR3 is 17 residues. The germline V and J ends were trimmed by 0 bases and 3 bases, with 18 bases remaining between them.

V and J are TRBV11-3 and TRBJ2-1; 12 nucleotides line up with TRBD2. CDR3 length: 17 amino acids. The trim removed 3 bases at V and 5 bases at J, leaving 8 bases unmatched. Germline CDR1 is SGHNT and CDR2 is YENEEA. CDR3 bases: TGTGCCAGCAGCTTCCAACAACTAGCGGGGGGCCACAATGAGCAGTTCTTC. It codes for CASSFQQLAGGHNEQFF.

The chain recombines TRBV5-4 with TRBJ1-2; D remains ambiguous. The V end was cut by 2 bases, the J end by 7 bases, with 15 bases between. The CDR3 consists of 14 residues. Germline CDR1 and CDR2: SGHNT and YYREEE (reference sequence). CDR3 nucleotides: TGTGCCAGCAGCTTCGAACACCTGAGCGGTGGCTACACCTTC. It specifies CASSFEHLSGGYTF.

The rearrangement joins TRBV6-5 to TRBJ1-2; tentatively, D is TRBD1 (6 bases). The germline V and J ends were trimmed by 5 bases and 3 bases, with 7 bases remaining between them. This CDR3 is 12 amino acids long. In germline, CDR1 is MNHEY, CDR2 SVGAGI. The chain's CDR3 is CASSNRDYGYTF. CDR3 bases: TGTGCCAGCAGTAACAGGGACTATGGCTACACCTTC.

This chain's CDR3 is CASSLSRGGHEQFF. Here the CDR3 DNA reads TGTGCCAGCAGTTTATCCCGCGGGGGGCATGAGCAGTTCTTC. This chain uses TRBV27 with TRBJ2-1; 8 positions match TRBD2. The CDR3 consists of 14 residues. Per germline, CDR1 MNHEY and CDR2 SMNVEV (reference sequence). J was trimmed by 8 bases and V by 0 bases; bases with no gene match: 3.